The 30 T cell receptor beta chains in this list originate from one sample, sequenced in a study of spatial heterogeneity in lung cancer. Antigen specificity for these receptors is unknown. Time point meaning: sample taken at primary tumor resection. Findings and caveats of the study: Within tumors, counts of expanded alpha and beta TCRs tracked tumor mutation counts.

TCRdb ran MiXCR on the 5' RACE reads and lists one entry per CDR3 protein. This sample has about 1,700 distinct CDR3 sequences, with about 4.6% found just once. Specimen: lung tumor tissue, collected at surgery. Receptor source: a male donor with early-stage non-small cell lung cancer.

This clonotype rates as medium-sized. The chain carries TRBV7-8 and TRBJ2-5; D is undetermined. The CDR3 is 11 amino acids. V lost 4 bases to trimming and J lost 6 bases, with 6 bases between them. Germline CDR1 is SGHVS and CDR2 is FQNEAQ. In DNA, the CDR3 is TGTGCCAGCAGCTATACGCAGACCCAGTACTTC. Translation gives CASSYTQTQYF. The entire variable domain, with the rest obtained from reference TRBV7-8 and TRBJ2-5, is as follows: GAGVSQSPRYKVAKRGQDVALRCDPISGHVSLFWYQQALGQGPEFLTYFQNEAQLDKSGLPSDRFFAERPEGSVSTLKIQRTQQEDSAVYLCASSYTQTQYFGPGTRLLVL.

This clonotype qualifies as large. The J gene is TRBJ1-1, the V gene TRBV2; a possible D gene is TRBD1 (6 bases). The germline V and J ends were trimmed by 10 bases and 0 bases, with 12 bases remaining between them. There are 13 residues in the CDR3. The germline gives CDR1 SNHLY, CDR2 FYNNEI. The CDR3 reads CATQGFLNTEAFF. As DNA, the CDR3 is TGTGCCACACAGGGCTTCTTGAACACTGAAGCTTTCTTT.

This clonotype was observed at least ten times. The CDR3: CASSQENFREQYF. The CDR3 DNA reads as TGCGCCAGCAGCCAAGAAAACTTCCGCGAGCAGTACTTC. This chain links TRBV4-3 with TRBJ2-7, with D unresolved. Germline loops: CDR1 LGHNA, CDR2 YSLEER. Trimming left V 0 bases short and J 6 bases short, with 9 bases between. The CDR3 length is 13 residues.

In its sample, this clonotype ranks as medium-sized. The chain carries TRBV6-5 and TRBJ2-3; the match to TRBD1 covers 8 bases. This CDR3 spans 15 amino acids. CDR1 is MNHEY and CDR2 is SVGAGI in the germline V gene. Trimming cost V 6 bases and J 5 bases; bases outside gene matches: 10. CDR3 amino acids: CASRRTGYEGDTQYF. The CDR3 DNA sequence: TGTGCCAGCAGGCGGACAGGGTACGAGGGAGATACGCAGTATTTT.

In this sample, this clonotype is medium-sized. J is TRBJ2-3 and V is TRBV27; possible D gene TRBD1, 7 bases. CDR1 and CDR2 from the germline V gene are MNHEY and SMNVEV (reference sequence). This CDR3 is built from 14 residues. The ends were cut back, 3 bases at V and 2 bases at J, with 9 bases in the middle. CDR3 sequence (DNA): TGTGCCAGCAGTTTCAGGGGGGCCACAGATACGCAGTATTTT. Protein sequence: CASSFRGATDTQYF.

This chain connects TRBV15 to TRBJ2-6; 7 nucleotides align to TRBD1. Germline-derived CDR1 and CDR2 are LNHNV and YYDKDF (reference sequence). The ends lost 4 bases at V and 3 bases at J; junction bases unmatched: 15. This CDR3 is 19 amino acids long. The CDR3 region has the DNA TGTGCCACCAGCACCGTTCCGGGACAGACGCTGGATGGGGCCAACGTCCTGACTTTC. Translated: CATSTVPGQTLDGANVLTF. Full variable domain (outside the CDR3, taken from reference TRBV15 and TRBJ2-6): DAMVIQNPRYQVTQFGKPVTLSCSQTLNHNVMYWYQQKSSQAPKLLFHYYDKDFNNEADTPDNFQSRRPNTSFCFLDIRSPGLGDTAMYLCATSTVPGQTLDGANVLTFGAGSRLTVL.

By proportion, this clonotype is medium-sized (0.01 to 0.1%). The chain employs TRBV3-1 and TRBJ2-5; D unclear. Deletions cut 0 bases from V and 9 bases from J, with 14 bases between. From germline, CDR1 is LGHDT and CDR2 YNNKEL (reference sequence). The CDR3 has 14 amino acids. This CDR3 is CASSQEAGSRSQYF. DNA of the CDR3: TGTGCCAGCAGCCAAGAGGCAGGATCCCGATCCCAGTACTTC.

This clonotype is categorized as medium-sized (0.01 to 0.1%). The chain is built from TRBV20-1 and TRBJ2-3; weak D call: TRBD2 (6 bases). CDR3 length: 15 residues. Trimming cost V 0 bases and J 4 bases, with 14 bases left between them. The germline V gene has CDR1 DFQATT and CDR2 SNEGSKA (reference sequence). The CDR3 region is CSARDLDGRADTQYF. In DNA form, the CDR3 reads TGCAGTGCTAGAGATCTCGACGGGAGAGCAGATACGCAGTATTTT.

This clonotype is categorized as medium-sized. V and J are TRBV18 and TRBJ1-2; no clear D gene. Per germline, CDR1 KGHSH and CDR2 LQKENI. Trimming removed 3 bases from V and 10 bases from J, with 15 bases in between. The CDR3 loop spans 13 amino acids. CDR3 coding DNA: TGTGCCAGCTCACCCACGGCAGGCCTTGACTACACCTTC. This encodes CASSPTAGLDYTF.

This clonotype is categorized as medium-sized (0.01 to 0.1%). This chain uses TRBV6-1 with TRBJ2-5, with 8 bases matching TRBD1. CDR1 and CDR2 from the germline V gene are MNHNS and SASEGT. The CDR3 sequence is 14 residues long. Trimming at V came to 6 bases and at J to 4 bases, leaving 7 bases not matched to a gene. The DNA of the CDR3 is TGTGCCAGCAGGGGGACAGGAATTCCAGAGACCCAGTACTTC. Residues: CASRGTGIPETQYF.

This clonotype was seen many times. V gene TRBV14 combines with J gene TRBJ2-2; D remains ambiguous. Germline values: CDR1 SGHDN, CDR2 FVKESK. The germline V and J ends were trimmed by 1 base and 6 bases, with 6 bases remaining between them. This CDR3 is built from 13 residues. In DNA form, the CDR3 reads TGTGCCAGCAGCCAAGTGTGGGCCGGGGAGCTGTTTTTT. Translating it yields CASSQVWAGELFF.

This clonotype is classed as large. The rearrangement joins TRBV20-1 to TRBJ2-5, with D possibly being TRBD2 (6 bases). The CDR3 sequence is 14 residues long. From germline, CDR1 is DFQATT and CDR2 SNEGSKA (reference sequence). V dropped 6 bases and J dropped 2 bases, with 16 bases sitting between them. Written as DNA, the CDR3 is TGCAGTGCAGTGCCGGGACTTCAACAAGAGACCCAGTACTTC. Its protein product is CSAVPGLQQETQYF.

By sample fraction, this clonotype is medium-sized (0.01 to 0.1%). The chain couples TRBV18 to TRBJ2-2; no definite D call. This CDR3 region has 15 residues. Germline V gene data show CDR1 as KGHSH and CDR2 as LQKENI. V was pared by 5 bases and J by 4 bases, with 14 bases between. The chain's CDR3 is CASSWQDLGTGELFF. CDR3 sequence (DNA): TGTGCCAGCTCATGGCAGGACCTAGGCACCGGGGAGCTGTTTTTT. Using reference TRBV18 and TRBJ2-2 for the parts outside the CDR3, the full variable domain is NAGVMQNPRHLVRRRGQEARLRCSPMKGHSHVYWYRQLPEEGLKFMVYLQKENIIDESGMPKERFSAEFPKEGPSILRIQQVVRGDSAAYFCASSWQDLGTGELFFGEGSRLTVL.

This clonotype is labeled as large (0.1 to 1%). This chain connects TRBV27 to TRBJ2-1, with D perhaps TRBD2 (5 bases). V was shortened by 7 bases and J by 3 bases, with 13 bases between the two germline ends. Germline assignment: CDR1 MNHEY and CDR2 SMNVEV (reference sequence). The CDR3 extends over 14 amino acids. CDR3 in amino acids: CASTGLRFYNEQFF. As DNA, the CDR3 is TGTGCCAGCACTGGACTGAGATTCTACAATGAGCAGTTCTTC.

The V call is TRBV5-5, the J call TRBJ2-6; D may be TRBD1 (5 bases). Germline assignment: CDR1 SGHKS and CDR2 YYEKEE (reference sequence). Trimming left V 1 base short and J 0 bases short, with 11 bases between. The CDR3 loop spans 17 amino acids. The CDR3 is CASSLMSGNSGANVLTF. In nucleotides, the CDR3 is TGTGCCAGCAGCTTGATGTCAGGGAACTCTGGGGCCAACGTCCTGACTTTC.

Worth noting for this clonotype: Given a much more abundant clone one base away, this may be a read error. V is TRBV9 and J is TRBJ2-1; D possibly corresponds to TRBD2 (5 bases). This CDR3 is 12 amino acids long. CDR1 and CDR2 from the germline V gene are SGDLS and YYNGEE. The CDR3: CASRREGNEQSF. The CDR3 DNA is TGTGCCAGCAGACGAGAGGGCAATGAGCAGTCCTTC.

This clonotype counts as medium-sized (0.01 to 0.1%). The gene calls are TRBV5-1 and TRBJ1-2; unclear D gene. Looked up from germline, CDR1 is SGHRS and CDR2 is YFSETQ. This CDR3 is 13 amino acids long. Trimming removed 0 bases at V and 7 bases at J, with 10 bases between. In DNA, the CDR3 is TGCGCCAGCAGCTTGGAGGCCGGGTCTGGCTACACCTTC. Protein sequence: CASSLEAGSGYTF.

By its share, this clonotype is medium-sized. The J gene is TRBJ1-3, the V gene TRBV7-9, with 7 bases lining up with TRBD1. The germline V gene has CDR1 SEHNR and CDR2 FQNEAQ (reference sequence). Trimming at V came to 5 bases and at J to 8 bases, leaving 3 bases not matched to a gene. The CDR3 extends over 12 amino acids. In DNA, the CDR3 is TGTGCCAGCAGCCCCGACAGGGACACCATATATTTT. The encoded protein is CASSPDRDTIYF. The full variable domain, with the rest looked up from reference TRBV7-9 and TRBJ1-3, is DTGVSQNPRHKITKRGQNVTFRCDPISEHNRLYWYRQTLGQGPEFLTYFQNEAQLEKSRLLSDRFSAERPKGSFSTLEIQRTEQGDSAMYLCASSPDRDTIYFGEGSWLTVV.

This clonotype is classed as medium-sized. The gene calls are TRBV7-2 and TRBJ1-2; D is undetermined. Germline lookup yields CDR1 SGHTA and CDR2 FQGNSA. The ends were cut back, 2 bases at V and 5 bases at J, with 15 bases in the middle. The CDR3 sequence is 15 residues long. DNA for the CDR3: TGTGCCAGCAGCTTAATGTCGGCCGATAGGTATGGCTACACCTTC. This encodes CASSLMSADRYGYTF.

The table lists this clonotype with many counts. The rearrangement joins TRBV5-5 to TRBJ2-3; D is possibly TRBD2 (7 bases). The CDR3 extends over 14 amino acids. The V gene's germline CDR1 is SGHKS and CDR2 YYEKEE (reference sequence). V was trimmed by 2 bases and J by 4 bases, leaving 11 bases between them. CDR3 sequence reads: CASSFGGGPDTQYF. CDR3 bases: TGTGCCAGCAGCTTCGGCGGGGGCCCAGATACGCAGTATTTT.

This clonotype is medium-sized in the sample. The chain has TRBV21-1 and TRBJ2-3. TRBV21-1 is a pseudogene segment. This CDR3 is 17 amino acids long. CDR3 sequence (DNA): TGTGCCAGCAGCAAAGCGGAATGGCAGCTACGCACAGATACGCAGTATTTT. It is translated as CASSKAEWQLRTDTQYF.

This sequence joins TRBV13 and TRBJ2-1, with D maybe TRBD1 (5 bases). In germline, CDR1 is PRHDT, CDR2 FYEKMQ (reference sequence). There are 14 residues in the CDR3. V shed 0 bases and J shed 7 bases, with 10 bases lying between them. The CDR3 bases are TGTGCCAGCAGCTTAGGGGCAGGGAAAAATGAGCAGTTCTTC. It codes for CASSLGAGKNEQFF.

By share of the sample, this clonotype is medium-sized. The V gene is TRBV29-1, the J gene TRBJ2-7, with D possibly TRBD1 on 6 matching bases. Germline-derived CDR1 and CDR2 are SQVTM and ANQGSEA. The CDR3 loop spans 16 amino acids. The V gene lost 4 bases and the J gene lost 3 bases, with 22 bases spanning the gap. Here the CDR3 reads CSVAFLSSRGFYEQYF. Here the CDR3 DNA reads TGCAGCGTTGCTTTCCTCAGCTCCAGGGGTTTCTACGAGCAGTACTTC.

This clonotype is medium-sized (0.01 to 0.1%). The chain uses TRBV4-1 and TRBJ2-1; 10 bases align to TRBD1. The germline V gene encodes CDR1 MGHRA and CDR2 YSYEKL. The CDR3 spans 15 residues. Trimming cost V 5 bases and J 4 bases; bases outside gene matches: 5. The DNA for the CDR3 is TGCGCCAGCAGCTTTGGACAGGGGGAATACAATGAGCAGTTCTTC. Its translation: CASSFGQGEYNEQFF.

This clonotype was seen ten or more times. This chain links TRBV9 with TRBJ2-2; 7 nucleotides align to TRBD1. The J segment lost 3 bases and the V segment lost 2 bases, leaving 4 bases of the junction unmatched. The germline gives CDR1 SGDLS, CDR2 YYNGEE. This CDR3 comprises 15 residues. The DNA of the CDR3 is TGTGCCAGCAGCGTTGACAGGGTATACACCGGGGAGCTGTTTTTT. This sequence encodes CASSVDRVYTGELFF.

Sample share makes this clonotype medium-sized. The chain uses TRBV28 and TRBJ1-6; D gene ambiguous. CDR3 length equals 12 residues. V lost 3 bases, J lost 8 bases, and 5 bases lay in between. Germline assignment: CDR1 MDHEN and CDR2 SYDVKM. The CDR3 sequence: CASSFGYSPLHF. As DNA, the CDR3 is TGTGCCAGCAGTTTCGGGTATTCACCCCTCCACTTT.

This clonotype is medium-sized (0.01 to 0.1%). The chain carries TRBV28 and TRBJ2-7, with a tentative D call TRBD2 (6 bases). V lost 4 bases to trimming and J lost 3 bases, with 16 bases between them. The germline V gene has CDR1 MDHEN and CDR2 SYDVKM. This CDR3 spans 15 amino acids. CDR3 coding DNA: TGTGCCAGCAGTTCCCCCGGGGGTCGTGTCTACGAGCAGTACTTC. This sequence encodes CASSSPGGRVYEQYF.

This clonotype is medium-sized. The rearrangement joins TRBV27 to TRBJ1-5; D gene uncertain. Trimming took 5 bases from V and 3 from J, leaving 23 bases between them. Germline CDR1 MNHEY, CDR2 SMNVEV (reference sequence). There are 18 residues in the CDR3. The CDR3 bases are TGTGCCAGCAGTCCGGCTAGTTGGAGGGATGGGGACAATCAGCCCCAGCATTTT. As protein: CASSPASWRDGDNQPQHF.

This clonotype occurred many times. The J gene is TRBJ2-5, the V gene TRBV6-5, with 9 bases aligning to TRBD1. Germline CDR1 reads MNHEY; CDR2 reads SVGAGI. The CDR3 covers 15 residues. Trimming at V came to 7 bases and at J to 0 bases, leaving 6 bases not matched to a gene. The CDR3 DNA is TGTGCCAGCATTAACAGGGGGCACCACCAAGAGACCCAGTACTTC. It specifies CASINRGHHQETQYF.

In its sample, this clonotype was seen a few times. The chain has TRBV18 and TRBJ2-1; 8 nucleotides agree with TRBD2. CDR1 and CDR2 from the germline V gene are KGHSH and LQKENI. V lost 5 bases to trimming and J lost 2 bases; unmatched junction nucleotides: 8. CDR3 length equals 16 residues. For the CDR3, the DNA is TGTGCCAGCTCATCGGGCGGGGGGCGGACCTACAATGAGCAGTTCTTC. This gives the protein CASSSGGGRTYNEQFF.